This TCR beta chain was found in a study of cytomegalovirus exposure and HLA in healthy donors. For the study at large: An analysis done earlier identified about 120 million unique TCR beta sequences from 200 million or so T cells. Study conclusions and caveats: In a later analysis, a missense DCLRE1C variant was linked to TCR beta V- and J-gene trimming. In a later analysis, CMV-associated beta chains were mostly HLA-associated, it appeared.

Trimming took 4 bases from V and 0 from J, leaving 10 bases between them. CDR3 length: 14 amino acids. The germline V gene encodes CDR1 MGHRA and CDR2 YSYEKL. Worth noting for this clone: What it recognizes is unknown.

PCR employed 60 Vbeta and 13 Jbeta primers. TCRdb keeps only in-frame clones here, not all; method: immunoSEQ multiplex PCR. This repertoire shows under 150,000 clones, 70% to 85% found once; its top ten account for about 1.2%. Regarding donors, all were healthy bone marrow donors. The J gene is TRBJ2-7, the V gene TRBV4-1, with unresolved D. This TCR was recovered from a boy between 10 and 17 years old in good health and CMV-seronegative. Sequencing was done on a sample of PBMCs. The CDR3 protein is CASSLALGSYEQYF. CDR3 sequence (DNA): TGCGCCAGCAGCCTAGCACTTGGCTCCTACGAGCAGTACTTC.